The 26 T cell receptor beta chains below were found in one sample sequenced in a study of blood T cell repertoires in COVID-19. The assay was immunoSEQ multiplex PCR, and TCRdb's table has in-frame clones only and misses some. The sample holds 200,000 to 250,000 clones, around 91% seen once. The specimen sequenced was PBMCs or T cells enriched from blood (not recorded which). The origin of the receptors is a woman in her late teens or twenties in a cohort exposed to, infected with or recovered from COVID-19 (not recorded which).

This CDR3 is CASSPTGELDTEAFF. CDR3 in DNA: TGTGCCAGCTCACCAACCGGGGAATTGGACACTGAAGCTTTCTTT. The rearrangement uses TRBV18 and TRBJ1-1; D call uncertain. Germline V gives CDR1 KGHSH, CDR2 LQKENI. The CDR3 runs to 15 residues. V lost 2 bases and J 3 bases, leaving 13 bases between the germline ends.

The chain combines TRBV6-5 with TRBJ1-2; D gene uncertain. The CDR3 has 14 residues. Per the germline V gene, CDR1 is MNHEY and CDR2 is SVGAGI. The V and J ends lost 6 bases and 0 bases respectively, with 11 bases between them. The CDR3 nucleotides read TGTGCCAGCAGGGCGTCAGGCTCTAACTATGGCTACACCTTC. Encoded protein: CASRASGSNYGYTF.

The chain employs TRBV5-8 and TRBJ2-7; D not certain. Germline assignment: CDR1 SGHTS and CDR2 YDEGEE. V lost 4 bases, J lost 0 bases, and 8 bases lay in between. The CDR3 is made up of 13 amino acids. The CDR3 DNA is TGTGCCAGCAGCGAGTACAGCTCCTACGAGCAGTACTTC. Translated: CASSEYSSYEQYF.

The chain recombines TRBV2 with TRBJ2-5, with 9 bases lining up with TRBD2. V lost 3 bases to trimming and J lost 1 base; unmatched junction nucleotides: 0. CDR3 length: 14 amino acids. Germline CDR1 and CDR2: SNHLY and FYNNEI. In DNA, the CDR3 is TGTGCCAGCAGTGAGACTAGCGGCCAAGAGACCCAGTACTTC. Translated, it gives CASSETSGQETQYF.

The genes are TRBV19 and TRBJ1-4; D uncertain. With 7 bases removed from V and 0 bases from J, the gap between germline ends came to 3 bases. The germline V gene encodes CDR1 LNHDA and CDR2 SQIVND (reference sequence). This CDR3 region has 12 residues. The CDR3 DNA sequence: TGTGCCAGTACAGCAACTAATGAAAAACTGTTTTTT. Translation gives CASTATNEKLFF.

This chain joins TRBV5-1 and TRBJ2-1; D gene ambiguous. In germline, CDR1 is SGHRS, CDR2 YFSETQ. This CDR3 contains 10 residues. Deletions cut 7 bases from V and 4 bases from J, with 3 bases between. The DNA of the CDR3 is TGCGCCAGCTATTACAATGAGCAGTTCTTC. Amino acid sequence: CASYYNEQFF.

A single count supports this clone. This chain connects TRBV7-9 to TRBJ1-1; D is unresolved. Germline CDR1 SEHNR, CDR2 FQNEAQ (reference sequence). The V end lost 4 bases, the J end lost 0 bases, and 12 bases lay between the germline ends. There are 15 residues in the CDR3. As DNA, the CDR3 is TGTGCCAGCAGCTCGGCTGGCGGAATGAACACTGAAGCTTTCTTT. This translates into CASSSAGGMNTEAFF.

The chain carries TRBV2 and TRBJ1-2, with D perhaps TRBD1 (6 bases). CDR3 length equals 14 residues. Germline CDR1 and CDR2: SNHLY and FYNNEI. V was trimmed by 5 bases and J by 3 bases, leaving 13 bases between them. The CDR3 is CASSLDSRYYGYTF. Written as DNA, the CDR3 is TGTGCCAGCAGTCTGGACAGTCGGTACTATGGCTACACCTTC.

The J gene is TRBJ2-2, the V gene TRBV5-1; weak D call: TRBD2 (5 bases). The germline gives CDR1 SGHRS, CDR2 YFSETQ. Trimming pared 0 bases from V and 4 bases from J, leaving 13 bases between. CDR3 length: 16 amino acids. The CDR3 nucleotides read TGCGCCAGCAGCTTGGGGTCCGGGAAATCCACCGGGGAGCTGTTTTTT. This translates into CASSLGSGKSTGELFF.

This chain links TRBV5-1 with TRBJ1-1; 7 bases agree with TRBD1. This CDR3 region has 14 residues. V was clipped by 7 bases and J by 4 bases; unmatched bases: 10. The germline gives CDR1 SGHRS, CDR2 YFSETQ. CDR3 protein: CASAGEGAGTEAFF. CDR3 DNA: TGCGCCAGCGCGGGCGAGGGGGCGGGCACTGAAGCTTTCTTT. Full variable domain (rest looked up from reference TRBV5-1 and TRBJ1-1): KAGVTQTPRYLIKTRGQQVTLSCSPISGHRSVSWYQQTPGQGLQFLFEYFSETQRNKGNFPGRFSGRQFSNSRSEMNVSTLELGDSALYLCASAGEGAGTEAFFGQGTRLTVV.

This clone has just a few counts. The rearrangement links TRBV7-3 to TRBJ2-2, with D possibly being TRBD1 (5 bases). The CDR3 has 16 amino acids. The V end lost 5 bases, the J end lost 2 bases, and 15 bases lay between the germline ends. CDR1 and CDR2 from the germline V gene are SGHTA and FQGTGA. CDR3 residues: CASSPRGQANTGELFF. CDR3 in DNA: TGTGCCAGCAGCCCCCGCGGACAAGCCAACACCGGGGAGCTGTTTTTT.

V gene TRBV12-3 or TRBV12-4 combines with J gene TRBJ1-5; D uncertain. V was shortened by 2 bases and J by 7 bases, with 9 bases between the two germline ends. This CDR3 has 13 amino acids. The CDR3 coding sequence is TGTGCCAGCAGTTTATCCTCAGGCCAGCCCCAGCATTTT. Its protein is CASSLSSGQPQHF.

This sequence joins TRBV11-2 and TRBJ1-1; D is unresolved. Trimming took 3 bases from V and 1 from J, leaving 9 bases between them. There are 14 residues in the CDR3. Germline assignment: CDR1 SGHAT and CDR2 FQNNGV. This CDR3 is CASSFSETNTEAFF. The CDR3 region has the DNA TGTGCCAGCAGCTTCAGCGAAACGAACACTGAAGCTTTCTTT.

The CDR3 nucleotides are TGTGCCTGGAGTGCGGAGCGAGGGGGAAAGGGTACTGAAGCTTTCTTT. Amino acid sequence: CAWSAERGGKGTEAFF. V usage is TRBV30 and J usage is TRBJ1-1; weak D call: TRBD1 (6 bases). Germline values: CDR1 GTSNPN, CDR2 SVGIG (reference sequence). Between the trimmed V and J ends, which lost 1 base and 5 bases, there was a span of 20 bases. The CDR3 is 16 amino acids.

V is TRBV11-3 and J is TRBJ1-1; 9 nucleotides match TRBD1. This CDR3 is built from 14 residues. V lost 5 bases and J lost 7; bases outside the gene matches: 8. Per germline, CDR1 SGHNT and CDR2 YENEEA. CDR3 in DNA: TGTGCCAGCAGCCAGATGGACAGGGGAAATGAAGCTTTCTTT. Its protein is CASSQMDRGNEAFF.

This clone came up once. The chain has TRBV15 and TRBJ1-6; D is ambiguous. Germline V CDR1 and CDR2: LNHNV, YYDKDF (reference sequence). V was trimmed by 4 bases and J by 7 bases, leaving 8 bases between them. This CDR3 region has 13 residues. The CDR3 here is CATSTSRNSPLHF. DNA for the CDR3: TGTGCCACCAGCACTAGTAGAAATTCACCCCTCCACTTT.

The chain recombines TRBV6-2 or TRBV6-3 with TRBJ1-4; D is unresolved. Between the trimmed V and J ends, which lost 4 bases and 7 bases, there was a span of 10 bases. CDR3 length equals 13 residues. CDR1 and CDR2 from the germline V gene are MNHEY and SVGEGT. The CDR3 region has the DNA TGTGCCAGCAGTTCAGAGGGTCGTGAAAAACTGTTTTTT. Its protein is CASSSEGREKLFF.

A single count supports this clone. The chain is built from TRBV7-9 and TRBJ1-1; D not resolved. V was shortened by 1 base and J by 0 bases, with 9 bases between the two germline ends. Per the germline V gene, CDR1 is SEHNR and CDR2 is FQNEAQ (reference sequence). The CDR3 is 15 residues long. CDR3 region: CASSLGAQMNTEAFF. Here the CDR3 DNA reads TGTGCCAGCAGCTTAGGGGCGCAGATGAACACTGAAGCTTTCTTT.

The V gene is TRBV7-8, the J gene TRBJ1-2; maybe TRBD1 (5 bases). The V gene lost 3 bases and the J gene lost 5 bases, with 13 bases spanning the gap. CDR3 length equals 14 residues. Germline loops: CDR1 SGHVS, CDR2 FQNEAQ. The CDR3 DNA reads TGTGCCAGCAGCTTCGGAGGGGAGGCGTATGGCTACACCTTC. Protein: CASSFGGEAYGYTF.

This sequence joins TRBV11-2 and TRBJ2-3, with 11 bases identical to TRBD2. The CDR3 spans 17 residues. The J segment lost 1 base and the V segment lost 3 bases, leaving 6 bases of the junction unmatched. In germline, CDR1 is SGHAT, CDR2 FQNNGV. The CDR3 bases are TGTGCCAGCAGCTTTTCCCCGACTAGCGGGGGCACAGATACGCAGTATTTT. This gives the protein CASSFSPTSGGTDTQYF. Drawing the rest from reference TRBV11-2 and TRBJ2-3, the complete variable domain is EAGVAQSPRYKIIEKRQSVAFWCNPISGHATLYWYQQILGQGPKLLIQFQNNGVVDDSQLPKDRFSAERLKGVDSTLKIQPAKLEDSAVYLCASSFSPTSGGTDTQYFGPGTRLTVL.

The gene calls are TRBV7-3 and TRBJ2-5; 8 nucleotides match TRBD2. This CDR3 has 15 residues. V gave up 6 bases and J gave up 0 bases; unmatched junction bases: 6. The germline V gene encodes CDR1 SGHTA and CDR2 FQGTGA. CDR3 residues: CASRPTGGYQETQYF. DNA of the CDR3: TGTGCCAGCAGACCTACGGGGGGGTACCAAGAGACCCAGTACTTC.

The CDR3 DNA reads as TGCAGCGTTGTCCGGGACAGCGGGAACACCATATATTTT. It translates to CSVVRDSGNTIYF. The chain links TRBV29-1 to TRBJ1-3; 7 nucleotides match TRBD1. CDR3 length equals 13 residues. The V gene end was trimmed by 4 bases and the J gene end by 7 bases; junction bases not matched to a gene: 7. Germline assignment: CDR1 SQVTM and CDR2 ANQGSEA.

This chain uses TRBV9 with TRBJ2-5, with 7 bases fitting TRBD2. Losses at the gene ends were 4 bases for V and 4 bases for J; bases not matched to a gene: 7. The V gene's germline CDR1 is SGDLS and CDR2 YYNGEE. The length of the CDR3 is 14 residues. CDR3 protein: CASSPRTSIETQYF. The DNA of the CDR3 is TGTGCCAGCAGCCCCCGGACTAGTATAGAGACCCAGTACTTC.

The chain joins TRBV10-2 to TRBJ2-2, with 7 bases aligning to TRBD1. The germline CDR1 and CDR2 sequences are WSHSY and SAAADI. CDR3 length: 13 residues. J lost 7 bases, V lost 7 bases, and 6 bases had no gene match. CDR3 DNA sequence: TGCGCCAGCACGCAGGGGGTTAGCGGGGAGCTGTTTTTT. Translation: CASTQGVSGELFF.

This clone appeared once. V and J are TRBV7-3 and TRBJ2-3; 9 bases are shared with TRBD2. J lost 3 bases, V lost 2 bases, and 6 bases had no gene match. The germline gives CDR1 SGHTA, CDR2 FQGTGA. CDR3 length: 16 residues. The CDR3 sequence: CASSLVAGDGTDTQYF. The CDR3, as DNA: TGTGCCAGCAGCTTAGTAGCGGGAGATGGTACAGATACGCAGTATTTT.

The chain couples TRBV15 to TRBJ2-7; TRBD1 is a possible D gene (6 bases). Trimming stripped 0 bases from V and 6 bases from J, with 12 bases between. This CDR3 comprises 14 residues. Per germline, CDR1 LNHNV and CDR2 YYDKDF (reference sequence). CDR3 residues: CATSRDPAGAEQYF. CDR3 coding DNA: TGTGCCACCAGCAGAGATCCGGCAGGGGCCGAGCAGTACTTC. Using reference TRBV15 and TRBJ2-7 for the parts outside the CDR3, the full variable domain is DAMVIQNPRYQVTQFGKPVTLSCSQTLNHNVMYWYQQKSSQAPKLLFHYYDKDFNNEADTPDNFQSRRPNTSFCFLDIRSPGLGDTAMYLCATSRDPAGAEQYFGPGTRLTVT.